This TCR beta chain was recorded in a study of identical twins. Trimming took off 2 bases at V and 6 bases at J, with 11 bases between the two ends. Per germline, CDR1 MGHDK and CDR2 SYGVNS. The CDR3 covers 14 residues. This clonotype was seen many times. Its antigen is unidentified. Findings of the study overall: Out-of-frame sharing of TCR alpha in monozygotic twins was underestimated by models. Insertions were fewer in abundant cord blood beta clonotypes, whereas memory repertoires showed none of this pattern.

TCRdb re-called the 5' RACE reads through MiXCR, storing one row per CDR3 protein. The data show some 500,000 distinct CDR3 sequences, approximately 15% seen once. These data were likewise used in another study, on yellow fever vaccine responses in identical twins.

The chain is built from TRBV25-1 and TRBJ2-1; D might be TRBD2 (5 bases). The receptor was isolated from a young woman in good health. The source material was CD4+ T cells sorted from blood. The CDR3 loop is CASSEPARGNEQFF. The DNA of the CDR3 is TGTGCCAGCAGTGAACCAGCTCGGGGCAATGAGCAGTTCTTC.